This TCR beta chain was sequenced during a study of T-cell memory formation after mild COVID-19. In its sample, this clonotype was seen a few times. Its antigen remains unidentified. Barcoded TCR alpha and TCR beta cDNA libraries with UMIs came from 5'RACE using constant-segment primers. TCRdb re-derived calls from the 5' RACE reads in MiXCR, one entry per CDR3 protein. Of approximately 210,000 distinct CDR3 sequences listed, around 26% are singletons. The CDR3 consists of 15 residues. V was clipped by 10 bases and J by 0 bases, with 13 bases between them. General study findings and limits: The CD4+ clones that contracted clustered mainly within CM and EM, and the CD8+ clones concentrated in EMRA. The study found balanced CD4/CD8 in clones contracting day 15 to 85 and a CD4+ lean in later expanders. The appearance of some responding clones in pre-infection memory suggested that cross-reactive memory joined.

J is TRBJ1-6 and V is TRBV12-3 or TRBV12-4, with D maybe TRBD1 (6 bases). What was sequenced was PBMCs or a T cell subset sorted from them (not recorded which). The sequence derives from an adult woman who had mild COVID-19 (a few samples of this study predate the infection). Cell type and time point are not known. The CDR3 bases are TGTGCCACCCAAACAGGGCTCTCCTATAATTCACCCCTCCACTTT. It yields the protein CATQTGLSYNSPLHF.